The 27 T cell receptor beta chains below were found in one sample sequenced in a study. Amplification of TRBV12-4/TRBJ1-2 clonotypes used adaptor-ligated barcode primers. TCRdb reprocessed the multiplex PCR reads via MiXCR and lists one record per CDR3 protein. Of hundreds of distinct CDR3 sequences detected, around 27% appear once; the ten largest clones hold about a sixth. The sequencing input was tumor-infiltrating naive CD4+ T cells sorted from the breast tumor. The sample's subset: naive CD4+ T cells, CD4+CD45RA+CD25-. These receptors all stem from a female donor with breast cancer.

Judged by abundance, this clonotype is large. The CDR3 DNA reads TGTGCCAGCAGTTTTATGGGCTATGGCTACACCTTC. Encoded protein: CASSFMGYGYTF. V and J are TRBV12-3 or TRBV12-4 and TRBJ1-2; D uncertain. V was cut by 3 bases and J by 4 bases, with 6 bases left in between. This CDR3 comprises 12 residues.

This clonotype was detected only once. Here the CDR3 omits its conserved ending phenylalanine or tryptophan, so a read error is the likely source. V gene TRBV12-3 or TRBV12-4 combines with J gene TRBJ1-2; D remains unclear. The CDR3 runs to 13 residues. Trimming pared 5 bases from V and 2 bases from J, leaving 9 bases between. CDR3 protein: CASSTRANYGYTS. Written as DNA, the CDR3 is TGTGCCAGCAGTACGAGAGCCAACTATGGCTACACCTCC.

Regarding this clonotype: A much larger clone differs by one base, so this may be a read error. The chain couples TRBV12-3 or TRBV12-4 to TRBJ1-2; D gene ambiguous. This CDR3 comprises 12 residues. The CDR3 coding sequence is TGTGCCAGCACTAACGCCGGGTATGGCTACGCCTTC. This codes for CASTNAGYGYAF.

The CDR3 nucleotides read TGTGCCAGCAGTTCGGGCATGGATGGCTACACCTTC. Its translation is CASSSGMDGYTF. The chain links TRBV12-3 or TRBV12-4 to TRBJ1-2; unclear D gene. V was trimmed by 4 bases and J by 6 bases, leaving 9 bases between them. The CDR3 contains 12 residues.

On this clonotype itself: A junction end diverges from the germline sequence, so it may reflect a read error. The gene calls are TRBV12-3 or TRBV12-4 and TRBJ1-2; TRBD1 matches at 7 bases. The CDR3 sequence is 13 residues long. CDR3 sequence (DNA): TGCGCCCGCAGTCCCGGGACAGTGCAGGGCTACACCTTC. Translation gives CARSPGTVQGYTF.

In this sample, this clonotype is medium-sized. This chain joins TRBV12-3 or TRBV12-4 and TRBJ1-2; no firm D call. The V and J ends lost 5 bases and 2 bases respectively, with 3 bases between them. The CDR3 sequence is 11 residues long. The CDR3 region is CASSRNYGYTF. DNA of the CDR3: TGTGCCAGCAGTCGGAACTATGGCTACACCTTC.

In this sample, this clonotype is large. The chain uses TRBV12-3 or TRBV12-4 and TRBJ1-2; D gene unclear. V was cut by 7 bases and J by 2 bases, with 8 bases left in between. The CDR3 has 12 amino acids. The CDR3 bases are TGTGCCAGCACGCGGCAGAACTATGGCTACACCTTC. Protein: CASTRQNYGYTF.

The table lists this clonotype with many counts. The rearrangement links TRBV12-3 or TRBV12-4 to TRBJ1-2; TRBD1 agrees at 9 bases. This CDR3 spans 15 amino acids. The ends lost 5 bases at V and 4 bases at J; junction bases unmatched: 8. CDR3 bases: TGTGCCAGCAGTCCGGCCGGGACAGGGAGCTATGGCTACACCTTC. It translates to CASSPAGTGSYGYTF.

This clonotype ranks as large. The chain joins TRBV12-3 or TRBV12-4 to TRBJ1-2, with no clear D. Trimming shortened V by 6 bases and J by 3 bases, and 8 bases separated the two germline ends. The CDR3 length is 12 residues. CDR3 region: CASSPADYGYTF. The CDR3 DNA is TGTGCCAGCAGCCCAGCTGACTATGGCTACACCTTC.

This clonotype is large. This sequence joins TRBV12-3 or TRBV12-4 and TRBJ1-2; D unclear. The CDR3 consists of 13 residues. The V gene lost 0 bases and the J gene lost 6 bases, with 8 bases spanning the gap. This chain's CDR3 is CASSLARMDGYTF. The CDR3 nucleotides read TGTGCCAGCAGTTTAGCCAGGATGGATGGCTACACCTTC.

A remark on this clonotype: The junction departs from germline at one end; a sequencing error may be responsible. The V call is TRBV12-3 or TRBV12-4, the J call TRBJ1-2; D gene unclear. This CDR3 has 12 amino acids. The CDR3 loop reads CASSLGRTYYAF. The DNA of the CDR3 is TGTGCCAGCAGCCTCGGACGGACCTACTACGCCTTC.

Remarks on this clonotype: This clone may be a read error of a much larger clone one base away. The chain joins TRBV12-3 or TRBV12-4 to TRBJ1-2; unclear D gene. Trimming stripped 1 base from V and 8 bases from J, with 17 bases between. The CDR3 has 15 amino acids. The CDR3 DNA reads TGTGCCAGCAGTTTAGTTCGGCGAAGTATAAGCGGCTACACCTTC. This translates into CASSLVRRSISGYTF.

By proportion, this clonotype is large (0.1 to 1%). At one end the junction does not follow the germline gene, possibly because of a read error. The chain carries TRBV12-3 or TRBV12-4 and TRBJ1-2; 9 nucleotides agree with TRBD1. The CDR3 covers 11 residues. The CDR3 nucleotides are TGTGCCAGCAGTTGGGACAGGGTTACCGCCTTC. Protein product: CASSWDRVTAF.

In its sample, this clonotype is hyperexpanded. CDR3 nucleotide sequence: TGTGCCAGCAGTTTCCCCGGAGGGGATGACTATGGCTACACCTTC. Its translation is CASSFPGGDDYGYTF. This chain joins TRBV12-3 or TRBV12-4 and TRBJ1-2, with D perhaps matching TRBD1 (5 bases). The CDR3 loop spans 15 amino acids. V dropped 3 bases and J dropped 3 bases, with 14 bases sitting between them.

This clonotype is classed as medium-sized. This sequence joins TRBV12-3 or TRBV12-4 and TRBJ1-2; 7 positions agree with TRBD1. The CDR3 totals 13 residues. The trim removed 7 bases at V and 5 bases at J, leaving 7 bases unmatched. CDR3 DNA: TGTGCCAGCAACCCGGGACAGCTTTATGGCTACACCTTC. This codes for CASNPGQLYGYTF.

By share, this clonotype ranks as large. The chain combines TRBV12-3 or TRBV12-4 with TRBJ1-2, with 7 bases fitting TRBD1. The V gene end was trimmed by 5 bases and the J gene end by 8 bases; junction bases not matched to a gene: 11. The CDR3 runs to 14 residues. For the CDR3, the DNA is TGTGCCAGCAGTAAGCTTCGGGACAGCCTAGGCTACACCTTC. Its protein product is CASSKLRDSLGYTF.

This clonotype was counted between two and nine times. The V call is TRBV12-3 or TRBV12-4, the J call TRBJ1-2; 8 bases fit TRBD1. The CDR3 loop spans 16 amino acids. The J segment lost 12 bases and the V segment lost 5 bases, leaving 20 bases of the junction unmatched. In nucleotides, the CDR3 is TGTGCCAGCAGTCCGTTCCGGAGACAGGGGATAAGCGGCCACACCTTC. It specifies CASSPFRRQGISGHTF.

This clonotype is termed medium-sized. CDR3 sequence: CASRPGISYGYTF. In DNA form, the CDR3 reads TGTGCCAGCAGACCCGGTATCAGCTATGGCTACACCTTC. The chain links TRBV12-3 or TRBV12-4 to TRBJ1-2; D not certain. This CDR3 is built from 13 residues. The V end lost 6 bases, the J end lost 4 bases, and 12 bases lay between the germline ends.

By share, this clonotype ranks as large. This chain connects TRBV12-5 to TRBJ1-2; D is possibly TRBD1 (6 bases). The V end lost 1 base, the J end lost 1 base, and 16 bases lay between the germline ends. The CDR3 runs to 17 residues. Germline V CDR1 and CDR2: LGHNT, FRNRAP. The CDR3 protein is CASGLGKQGTLNYGYTF. In nucleotides, the CDR3 is TGTGCTAGTGGTTTGGGAAAACAGGGTACTCTTAACTATGGCTACACCTTC.

This clonotype is categorized as large. This chain uses TRBV12-3 or TRBV12-4 with TRBJ1-2; D gene uncertain. The CDR3 contains 13 residues. V lost 2 bases to trimming and J lost 8 bases, with 12 bases between them. In DNA form, the CDR3 reads TGTGCCAGCAGTTTAAGTGACCACGGCGGCTACACCTTC. Protein sequence: CASSLSDHGGYTF.

This rearrangement joins TRBV12-3 or TRBV12-4 to TRBJ1-2, with D possibly matching TRBD1 (5 bases). This CDR3 is 15 amino acids long. The V end was cut by 3 bases, the J end by 3 bases, with 14 bases between. The DNA of the CDR3 is TGTGCCAGCAGTTTCCCCGGAAGGGGTGACTATGGCTACACCTTC. It yields the protein CASSFPGRGDYGYTF.

Relative to its sample, this clonotype is large. The chain has TRBV12-3 or TRBV12-4 and TRBJ1-2; no clear D gene. V lost 5 bases, J lost 8 bases, and 15 bases lay in between. This CDR3 contains 13 residues. The chain's CDR3 is CASSLSRVDGYTF. DNA for the CDR3: TGTGCCAGCAGTCTATCCCGGGTGGACGGCTACACCTTC.

By share of the sample, this clonotype is large. CDR3 in DNA: TGTGCCAGCAGTTTTGGACCTAGGAGTGGCTACACCTTC. Residues: CASSFGPRSGYTF. The chain links TRBV12-3 or TRBV12-4 to TRBJ1-2, with D unclear. Trimming stripped 3 bases from V and 7 bases from J, with 12 bases between. The CDR3 length is 13 residues.

By its share, this clonotype is large. V usage is TRBV12-3 or TRBV12-4 and J usage is TRBJ1-2, with D possibly being TRBD1 (5 bases). Trimming cost V 5 bases and J 4 bases, with 11 bases left between them. The CDR3 is made up of 13 amino acids. DNA of the CDR3: TGTGCCAGCAGTCACGGGGCGGGCTATGGCTACACCTTC. The encoded protein is CASSHGAGYGYTF.

This clonotype is labeled as large. The chain couples TRBV12-5 to TRBJ1-2; no firm D call. The CDR3 runs to 10 residues. The germline CDR1 and CDR2 sequences are LGHNT and FRNRAP. V lost 4 bases, J lost 4 bases, and 1 base lay in between. For the CDR3, the DNA is TGTGCTAGTGGTTCCTATGGCTACACCTTC. This sequence encodes CASGSYGYTF.

In its sample, this clonotype ranks as medium-sized. This chain uses TRBV12-3 or TRBV12-4 with TRBJ1-2, with D unresolved. The CDR3 spans 15 residues. V was shortened by 3 bases and J by 2 bases, with 13 bases between the two germline ends. The CDR3 loop reads CASSFFPGSNYGYTF. The DNA for the CDR3 is TGTGCCAGCAGTTTCTTCCCCGGCAGCAACTATGGCTACACCTTC.

V is TRBV12-3 or TRBV12-4 and J is TRBJ1-2; no clear D. Trimming cost V 7 bases and J 4 bases, with 16 bases left between them. The CDR3 is 14 amino acids. The CDR3 loop is CASKPTDNVYGYTF. In DNA, the CDR3 is TGTGCCAGCAAACCCACCGACAATGTCTATGGCTACACCTTC.